These 4 T cell receptor beta chains were all obtained from the same sample, sequenced in a study of chronic HIV infection and antiretroviral therapy. TCRdb independently ran MiXCR on the 5' RACE reads; one entry per CDR3 protein. The sample holds around 31,000 distinct CDR3 sequences; about 9.6% are singletons and the top ten take roughly 2.7%. Sequencing was performed on peripheral blood. The origin of the receptors is an adult who had HIV and had not received antiretroviral therapy, or was an uninfected healthy control (not recorded which).

This sequence joins TRBV6-4 and TRBJ2-1, with 11 bases lining up with TRBD2. The V segment lost 4 bases and the J segment 1 base; nucleotides outside the gene matches: 0. This CDR3 is 15 amino acids long. CDR1 is MRHNA and CDR2 is SNTAGT in the germline V gene. This chain's CDR3 is CASSVAGGSYNEQFF. CDR3 sequence (DNA): TGTGCCAGCAGTGTAGCGGGGGGGTCCTACAATGAGCAGTTCTTC.

The J gene is TRBJ2-7, the V gene TRBV4-2; no definite D call. The CDR3 consists of 15 residues. With 1 base removed from V and 3 bases from J, the gap between germline ends came to 13 bases. Germline-derived CDR1 and CDR2 are LGHNA and YNFKEQ. The CDR3 DNA is TGTGCCAGCAGCCAAGGGATACCGGTCGACTACGAGCAGTACTTC. Its protein product is CASSQGIPVDYEQYF.

This chain uses TRBV7-2 with TRBJ1-6; D may be TRBD1 (6 bases). V was clipped by 1 base and J by 10 bases, with 14 bases between them. The CDR3 is 15 residues long. Germline CDR1 SGHTA, CDR2 FQGNSA. The chain's CDR3 is CASSLVGRGESPLHF. For the CDR3, the DNA is TGTGCCAGCAGCTTAGTAGGAAGGGGGGAATCACCCCTCCACTTT.

J is TRBJ2-3 and V is TRBV4-1; the D is unclear. V was trimmed by 0 bases and J by 6 bases, leaving 7 bases between them. The CDR3 has 13 amino acids. Germline V CDR1 and CDR2: MGHRA, YSYEKL. CDR3 sequence (DNA): TGCGCCAGCAGCCAAGATCCCCCGGATACGCAGTATTTT. This encodes CASSQDPPDTQYF.